This entry lists 13 T cell receptor beta chains sequenced from one sample in a study of TIL therapy for anti-PD-1-resistant metastatic lung cancer. Time point given: pre-treatment sample, taken before nivolumab and TIL therapy. The immunoSEQ assay was v3. Here immunoSEQ multiplex PCR was the method, and the copy in TCRdb shows in-frame clones only, minus some. The sample carries 55,000 to 60,000 clones, roughly 70% recorded once. The sequenced sample was blood, obtained at baseline. The origin of the receptors is a person aged 25 to 85 with non-small cell lung cancer.

This chain connects TRBV19 to TRBJ2-7; the D gene could be TRBD1 or TRBD2 (5 bases each). CDR1 and CDR2 from the germline V gene are LNHDA and SQIVND (reference sequence). This CDR3 is built from 13 residues. With 7 bases removed from V and 2 bases from J, the gap between germline ends came to 12 bases. The CDR3 nucleotides read TGTGCCAGTACGGGGACGAACACCTACGAGCAGTACTTC. Residues: CASTGTNTYEQYF. The variable domain in full, with the rest retrieved from reference TRBV19 and TRBJ2-7, is DGGITQSPKYLFRKEGQNVTLSCEQNLNHDAMYWYRQDPGQGLRLIYYSQIVNDFQKGDIAEGYSVSREKKESFPLTVTSAQKNPTAFYLCASTGTNTYEQYFGPGTRLTVT.

The V and J genes are TRBV6-5 and TRBJ1-2; D is possibly TRBD1 (6 bases). The CDR3 loop spans 14 amino acids. Trimming removed 2 bases at V and 3 bases at J, with 10 bases between. Germline CDR1 and CDR2: MNHEY and SVGAGI. The CDR3 protein is CASSYNREYYGYTF. CDR3 nucleotide sequence: TGTGCCAGCAGTTACAACAGGGAGTACTATGGCTACACCTTC.

This clone was counted between two and nine times. The chain couples TRBV19 to TRBJ2-6; D unresolved. This CDR3 spans 16 amino acids. Per germline, CDR1 LNHDA and CDR2 SQIVND (reference sequence). Trimming stripped 2 bases from V and 3 bases from J, with 11 bases between. Here the CDR3 DNA reads TGTGCCAGTAGTATATTCTGGGGTATTGGGGCCAACGTCCTGACTTTC. Translated, it gives CASSIFWGIGANVLTF.

This clone was counted a few times. This rearrangement joins TRBV19 to TRBJ2-7, with TRBD2 matching 10 bases. CDR3 length: 16 amino acids. CDR1 is LNHDA, CDR2 SQIVND, per germline (reference sequence). The trim removed 3 bases at V and 2 bases at J, leaving 7 bases unmatched. CDR3 region: CASSMRTSGRTYEQYF. CDR3 DNA sequence: TGTGCCAGTAGTATGCGGACTAGCGGACGTACCTACGAGCAGTACTTC. The full variable domain, with the rest looked up from reference TRBV19 and TRBJ2-7, is DGGITQSPKYLFRKEGQNVTLSCEQNLNHDAMYWYRQDPGQGLRLIYYSQIVNDFQKGDIAEGYSVSREKKESFPLTVTSAQKNPTAFYLCASSMRTSGRTYEQYFGPGTRLTVT.

The chain links TRBV18 to TRBJ1-1; D is possibly TRBD1 (6 bases). The germline CDR1 and CDR2 sequences are KGHSH and LQKENI. Trimming removed 1 base at V and 4 bases at J, with 13 bases between. The CDR3 spans 15 residues. CDR3 coding DNA: TGTGCCAGCTCACCACTGGAGGAAGGGGGCACTGAAGCTTTCTTT. Its protein is CASSPLEEGGTEAFF.

The chain links TRBV5-1 to TRBJ1-5; 9 positions agree with TRBD1. V lost 5 bases and J lost 7; bases outside the gene matches: 7. This CDR3 has 14 amino acids. In germline, CDR1 is SGHRS, CDR2 YFSETQ. CDR3 residues: CASRRDRDGQPQHF. CDR3 DNA: TGCGCCAGCAGAAGGGACAGGGACGGCCAGCCCCAGCATTTT.

The chain couples TRBV7-2 to TRBJ1-5; D is perhaps TRBD1 (5 bases). CDR3 length: 15 residues. Looked up from germline, CDR1 is SGHTA and CDR2 is FQGNSA. The V gene lost 1 base and the J gene lost 3 bases, with 10 bases spanning the gap. In DNA, the CDR3 is TGTGCCAGCAGCTTAGTAGGGGTATACAATCAGCCCCAGCATTTT. Residues: CASSLVGVYNQPQHF.

The chain uses TRBV2 and TRBJ1-4; 8 bases fit TRBD1. The length of the CDR3 is 17 residues. Germline CDR1 SNHLY, CDR2 FYNNEI. The trim removed 2 bases at V and 1 base at J, leaving 6 bases unmatched. The CDR3 region has the DNA TGTGCCAGCAGTGAACGATCCACAGGGGGAACTAATGAAAAACTGTTTTTT. Translating gives CASSERSTGGTNEKLFF.

This chain's CDR3 is CASHPGVVDTGELFF. In nucleotides, the CDR3 is TGTGCCAGCCACCCAGGGGTGGTTGACACCGGGGAGCTGTTTTTT. This chain connects TRBV19 to TRBJ2-2, with D possibly TRBD1 on 6 matching bases. The V gene's germline CDR1 is LNHDA and CDR2 SQIVND (reference sequence). Trimming cost V 9 bases and J 3 bases, with 17 bases left between them. This CDR3 contains 15 residues.

The chain carries TRBV4-1 and TRBJ1-6; D is undetermined. Germline CDR1 MGHRA, CDR2 YSYEKL. There are 14 residues in the CDR3. Trimming removed 0 bases from V and 7 bases from J, with 7 bases in between. CDR3 sequence: CASSQDQWNSPLHF. The CDR3 nucleotides are TGCGCCAGCAGCCAAGATCAGTGGAATTCACCCCTCCACTTT.

On this clone: Other DNA sequences in this specimen translate into the identical CDR3. The gene calls are TRBV10-3 and TRBJ1-1; TRBD1 is a possible D gene (6 bases). CDR1 and CDR2 from the germline V gene are ENHRY and SYGVKD. The ends were cut back, 1 base at V and 6 bases at J, with 18 bases in the middle. This CDR3 comprises 16 residues. CDR3 in DNA: TGTGCCATCAGTGAGTTAGTGGGGCGGGGGCTTGCTGAAGCTTTCTTT. Protein: CAISELVGRGLAEAFF.

The rearrangement uses TRBV5-4 and TRBJ1-2; TRBD1 agrees at 9 bases. The junction had 7 bases not matched to a gene; V was cut back by 4 bases and J by 6 bases. The CDR3 consists of 14 residues. The germline CDR1 and CDR2 sequences are SGHNT and YYREEE (reference sequence). Here the CDR3 DNA reads TGTGCCAGCAGCCAGGGGACAGGGCGGGATGGCTACACCTTC. This translates into CASSQGTGRDGYTF.

The gene calls are TRBV4-1 and TRBJ2-7, with TRBD1 matching 7 bases. Germline CDR1 MGHRA, CDR2 YSYEKL. V gave up 0 bases and J gave up 6 bases; unmatched junction bases: 2. This CDR3 has 13 residues. The CDR3 sequence is CASSQEQGVEQYF. The DNA of the CDR3 is TGCGCCAGCAGCCAAGAGCAGGGGGTCGAGCAGTACTTC.